The following is a TCR beta chain sequence with its context. The table came from immunoSEQ multiplex PCR; TCRdb's copy has only in-frame clones and leaves some out. The sample includes roughly 120,000 clones, approximately 90% of them seen just once. Thawed unstimulated PBMCs were FACS-sorted by CD3, CD4 and CD8 into two populations. The data are from a study of T cell clones after liver transplantation. For the study at large: Third-party-reactive TCRbeta sequences from pre-transplant mixed lymphocyte reactions served as antigen-independent comparators.

The sample was CD4+ T cells from blood, taken 12 months after liver transplant. The origin of this receptor is a human patient who received a liver transplant. T cells may partly derive from the graft donor.

Here the CDR3 DNA reads TGTGCCAGTAGTATAGCTGGGGGCGGAACCGGGGAGCTGTTTTTT. Its protein product is CASSIAGGGTGELFF. The chain combines TRBV19 with TRBJ2-2; D perhaps matches TRBD1 (6 bases). V was trimmed by 1 base and J by 5 bases, leaving 11 bases between them. The length of the CDR3 is 15 residues. Germline CDR1 reads LNHDA; CDR2 reads SQIVND (reference sequence).